Listed below are T cell receptor beta chains from one sample, sequenced in a study of OX40 agonist ivuxolimab in advanced cancers. Data came from immunoSEQ multiplex PCR; TCRdb stores just in-frame clones and leaves some out. The sample has tens of thousands of clones; 65% to 85% are singletons. The material was CD4+ or CD8+ T cells sorted from blood, obtained in a trial of the OX40 agonist ivuxolimab. These receptors were taken from an adult with an advanced solid tumor such as melanoma, head and neck, liver or kidney cancer. The CDR3 runs from the conserved cysteine through the conserved F or W. D genes are given only for firm matches. The size field is filled for only some rows; it gives once, few, many or a size class.

CDR3 length	V gene	J gene	clone size	D gene	CDR3 DNA	CDR3 protein
16	TRBV18	TRBJ2-5	NA	TRBD1	TGTGCCAGCTCACCCCCCGCCGGGACAGGGCCAGAGACCCAGTACTTC	CASSPPAGTGPETQYF
15	TRBV7-9	TRBJ2-1	NA	TRBD1	TGTGCCAGCAGCATTAGGACAGGGGACAGCAGGGAGCAGTTCTTC	CASSIRTGDSREQFF
19	TRBV2	TRBJ2-3	NA	TRBD2	TGTGCCACCGTCCCACAAACCCCCCGACTAGCGGGAGTAGCAGATACGCAGTATTTT	CATVPQTPRLAGVADTQYF
16	TRBV7-9	TRBJ2-7	NA	TRBD1	TGTGCCAGCAGCTTAGAGTCAGGGGGCCAAGCCTACGAGCAGTACTTC	CASSLESGGQAYEQYF
15	TRBV7-2	TRBJ1-1	NA	NA	TGTGCCAGCAGCTTAGCCATGGGGGCGGGCACTGAAGCTTTCTTT	CASSLAMGAGTEAFF
16	TRBV5-4	TRBJ2-5	NA	NA	TGTGCCAGCAGCTTGGTTGCAGGGGCAGTAGGAGAGACCCAGTACTTC	CASSLVAGAVGETQYF
12	TRBV15	TRBJ2-7	NA	TRBD2	TGTGCCACCAGCAGGGGGGGGGTCGAGCAGTACTTC	CATSRGGVEQYF
16	TRBV5-4	TRBJ1-6	NA	NA	TGTGCCAGCAGCTCCGGCGCCCAGGGCTATAATTCACCCCTCCACTTT	CASSSGAQGYNSPLHF
11	TRBV20-1	TRBJ1-1	NA	NA	TGCAGTGCTAGCCAGGGTCCTGAAGCTTTCTTT	CSASQGPEAFF
16	TRBV30	TRBJ1-2	NA	TRBD1	TGTGCCTGGAGGGGCAGGGGGGACACTCATAACTATGGCTACACCTTC	CAWRGRGDTHNYGYTF
17	TRBV7-2	TRBJ1-2	NA	TRBD1	TGTGCCAGCAGCTTAGCGGACAGGGGGAGATCTTTCTATGGCTACACCTTC	CASSLADRGRSFYGYTF
15	TRBV6-1	TRBJ2-3	NA	NA	TGTGCCAGCAGTGCCCGTGACCGGGTCACAGATACGCAGTATTTT	CASSARDRVTDTQYF
13	TRBV19	TRBJ2-7	many	NA	TGTGCCAGTAGTCAGGGTCTTTCGGACGAGCAGTACTTC	CASSQGLSDEQYF
14	TRBV5-1	TRBJ2-3	NA	NA	TGCGCCAGCAGCTTGGTGGACCTCACAGATACGCAGTATTTT	CASSLVDLTDTQYF
16	TRBV7-2	TRBJ2-3	once	NA	TGTGCCAGCAGCCCCCAGCGGGCCGGGGACACAGATACGCAGTATTTT	CASSPQRAGDTDTQYF
15	TRBV9	TRBJ1-2	NA	NA	TGTGCCAGCAGCGTAGAGCGGGACATGGAATGGAGCTACACCTTC	CASSVERDMEWSYTF